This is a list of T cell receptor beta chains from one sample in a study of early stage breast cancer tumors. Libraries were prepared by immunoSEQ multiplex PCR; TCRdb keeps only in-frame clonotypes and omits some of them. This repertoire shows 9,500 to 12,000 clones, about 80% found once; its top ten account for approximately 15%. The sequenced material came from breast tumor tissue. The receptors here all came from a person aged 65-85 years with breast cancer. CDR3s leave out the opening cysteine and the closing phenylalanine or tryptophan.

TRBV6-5	ASIPLTPGKTEAF
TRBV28	ASSAGGTDTQY
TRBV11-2	ASSSQGSQPQH
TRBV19	ANLLQGYNEQF
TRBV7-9	ASSAQLPGTQSRGYT
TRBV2	ASSWMTGDSYEQY
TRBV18	ASSPGLGGANVLT
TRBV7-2	ASSFQGGAYNEQF
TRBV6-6	ASRGAGGPAEQF
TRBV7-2	ASSLTSASGSSTDTQY
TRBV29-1	SVGSRLAGNTGELF
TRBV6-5	ASSYYEQGQTQY
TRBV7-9	ASSDWGNTIY
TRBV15	ATSPSGGYNEQF
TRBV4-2	ASSHPTRGLAGGRGEQF
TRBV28	ASRIGQGAVYGYT
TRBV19	ASSLNSHRVLETQY
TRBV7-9	ASSWRDSRMY
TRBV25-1	ASSLGTAVAEAF
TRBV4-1	ASSQEDRTLLNTEAF
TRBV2	ASSERKQYHEQY
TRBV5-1	ASSSGGGQPQH
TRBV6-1	ASIQRTGGVTGYT
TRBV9	ASSPELAGGQRHTQY
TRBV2	ASNVAGGYEQY
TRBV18	ASSPRPGGSDTQY